This TCR beta chain was observed in a study of cytomegalovirus exposure and HLA in healthy donors. While unrecorded immune exposures were likely, the donors were nominally healthy when sampled. Both 60 Vbeta primers and 13 Jbeta primers went into the PCR. Clones were sequenced by immunoSEQ multiplex PCR, and TCRdb holds only the in-frame ones, with some missing. The sample holds about 150,000 clones, over 60% seen once. This clonotype was sampled from a man in his forties in good health and CMV-seronegative. The sequencing sample was made of PBMCs.

The CDR3 sequence: CASSQSAGDSYNEQFF. The CDR3 region has the DNA TGCGCCAGCAGTCAATCGGCGGGGGACTCCTACAATGAGCAGTTCTTC. The V gene is TRBV23-1, the J gene TRBJ2-1; the match to TRBD2 covers 7 bases. TRBV23-1 qualifies as an ORF whose function is uncertain. The CDR3 consists of 16 residues. The V segment lost 0 bases and the J segment 0 bases; nucleotides outside the gene matches: 2.